This T cell receptor (beta chain) comes out of a study of PD-1 blockade in classical Hodgkin lymphoma. Germline CDR1 reads SGHRS; CDR2 reads YFSETQ. The V and J ends lost 5 bases and 0 bases, in that order; junction bases with no gene match: 4. CDR3 size: 17 residues. Regarding the study as a whole: Complete responders' diversity at baseline resembled that of newly diagnosed patients.

A few counts support this clone. As yet, its antigen is unknown. Each patient experienced a relapse that followed autologous stem cell transplantation, and brentuximab vedotin exposure varied. The repertoire was sequenced with immunoSEQ multiplex PCR; TCRdb's copy has only in-frame clones and lacks some. Of approximately 4,400 clones in the sample, around 65% were seen once. This clonotype was sampled from a human donor with classical Hodgkin lymphoma. The chain recombines TRBV5-1 with TRBJ2-6; 11 bases fit TRBD1. This specimen was peripheral blood mononuclear cells (PBMCs), taken at baseline. In nucleotides, the CDR3 is TGCGCCAGCAGGATGGGGACAGGGGGCTCTGGGGCCAACGTCCTGACTTTC. Amino acids: CASRMGTGGSGANVLTF.